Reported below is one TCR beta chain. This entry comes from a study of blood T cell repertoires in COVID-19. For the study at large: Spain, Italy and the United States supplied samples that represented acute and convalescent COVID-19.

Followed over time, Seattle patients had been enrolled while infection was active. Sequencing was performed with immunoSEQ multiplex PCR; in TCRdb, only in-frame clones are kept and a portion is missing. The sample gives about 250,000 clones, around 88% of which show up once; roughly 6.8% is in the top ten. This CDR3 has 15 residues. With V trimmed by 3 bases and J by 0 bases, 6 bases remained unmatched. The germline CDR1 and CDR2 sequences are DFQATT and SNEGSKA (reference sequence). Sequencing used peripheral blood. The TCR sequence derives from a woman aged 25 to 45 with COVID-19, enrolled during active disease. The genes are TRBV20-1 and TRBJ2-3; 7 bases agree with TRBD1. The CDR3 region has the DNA TGCAGTGCTAGTGGGGACAGCCGAAGCACAGATACGCAGTATTTT. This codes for CSASGDSRSTDTQYF.